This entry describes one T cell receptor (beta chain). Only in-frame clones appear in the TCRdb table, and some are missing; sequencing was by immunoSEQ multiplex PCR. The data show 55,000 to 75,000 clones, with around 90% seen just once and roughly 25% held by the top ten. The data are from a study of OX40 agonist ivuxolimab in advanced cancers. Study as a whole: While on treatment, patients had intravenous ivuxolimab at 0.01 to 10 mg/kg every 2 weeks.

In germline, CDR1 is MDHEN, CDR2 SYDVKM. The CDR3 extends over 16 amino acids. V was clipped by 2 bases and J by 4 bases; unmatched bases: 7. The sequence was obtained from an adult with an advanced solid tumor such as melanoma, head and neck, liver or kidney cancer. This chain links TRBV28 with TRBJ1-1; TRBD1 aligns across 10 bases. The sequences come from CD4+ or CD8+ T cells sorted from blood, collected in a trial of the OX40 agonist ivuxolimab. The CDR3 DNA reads TGTGCCAGCAGTTTAAGGGGGACAGGGGAGGTCACTGAAGCTTTCTTT. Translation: CASSLRGTGEVTEAFF.